The source of this T cell receptor (beta chain) is a study of blood T cell repertoires in COVID-19. Study-wide context: Material from acute and convalescent COVID-19 was sourced from the United States, Italy and Spain. Sample material is recorded as cDNA or gDNA derived from T cells, B-cell-depleted T cells, or PBMCs.

As processed by the authors: Nucleated cell number was recorded as an estimate derived from reference gene primer amplification. Sequenced by immunoSEQ multiplex PCR; TCRdb stores in-frame clones only, minus some. The V and J calls and clone size are taken from that table; D and trimming were inferred from the DNA. The sample lists about 150,000 clones; around 76% were seen once. The specimen was peripheral blood. This sequence originates from a man aged 55-75 years with acute or convalescent COVID-19.

CDR3 region: CSVEGQGTYEQYF. The CDR3 region has the DNA TGCAGCGTTGAAGGCCAGGGTACCTACGAGCAGTACTTC. The chain has TRBV29-1 and TRBJ2-7, with D tentatively TRBD1 (5 bases). The CDR3 spans 13 residues. In germline, CDR1 is SQVTM, CDR2 ANQGSEA. V was shortened by 1 base and J by 2 bases, with 9 bases between the two germline ends.